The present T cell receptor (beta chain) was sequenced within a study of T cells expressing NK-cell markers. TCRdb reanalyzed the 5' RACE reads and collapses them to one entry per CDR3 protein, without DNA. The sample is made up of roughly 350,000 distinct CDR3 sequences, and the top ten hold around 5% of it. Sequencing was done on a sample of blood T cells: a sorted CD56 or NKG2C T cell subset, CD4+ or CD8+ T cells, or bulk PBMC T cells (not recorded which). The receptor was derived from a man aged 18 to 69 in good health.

CDR3 residues: CASSELLLAAGANVLTF. The chain uses TRBV2 and TRBJ2-6. The CDR3 has 17 residues. The germline gives CDR1 SNHLY, CDR2 FYNNEI.